This T cell receptor beta chain was sequenced for a study of neurological immune-mediated disorders (dated by TCRdb to the late 2010s). At the level of the whole study: Among the roughly 34 multiple sclerosis patients, relapsing-remitting MS was present in some 31 and secondary progressive MS was present in 3. Peripheral blood TCR-beta repertoires from HTLV-I-associated myelopathy (HAM/TSP) patients, multiple sclerosis patients and healthy controls were compared by UMI-based sequencing. The 95 to 120 TCR-beta libraries included longitudinal samples, technical triplicates and paired sorted CD4+ and CD8+ T-cell subsets alongside PBMC samples. Each longitudinal HAM/TSP and healthy donor was sampled at 3 time-points spaced at roughly 3-40 month intervals. The cohort comprised 68 subjects: roughly 15 HAM/TSP patients, some 34 multiple sclerosis patients and 20 or so healthy controls.

Summary of the overall study and its limitations: TCR clonal expansion was highest in HAM/TSP patients and lowest in MS patients, with MS patients falling below even healthy controls. No clinical or MRI features were associated with the MS cluster, and the authors said that larger cohorts are needed. Across subjects, expanded clones never shared an identical CDR3 amino acid sequence, which suggests that the TCR-beta repertoires in every group were private. Repertoires from 18 of 34 MS patients were grouped by phylogenetic analysis into a cluster of related CDR3 sequences, suggesting a possible repertoire-level signature.

The sample's time point, from its label and the paper: longitudinal time-point 3. Unsorted PBMC libraries were generated from 2 million PBMCs stored in RNAlater at -80 °C until RNA extraction. The multiple sclerosis patients were enrolled in a US clinical protocol that used magnetic resonance imaging to evaluate disease progression. Peripheral blood was subjected to Ficoll-Hypaque density gradient centrifugation to isolate PBMCs, which were then cryopreserved in liquid nitrogen. The table lists this clonotype with many counts. Its antigen is still unknown. There are no base qualities to consult, and no much larger clone falls within one base. The CDR3 has 13 amino acids, counting the end cysteine and phenylalanine. The DNA shown is the 39-base CDR3, in frame from base 1. The germline V gene (reference sequence) yields DFQATT for CDR1 and SNEGSKA for CDR2. The V end loses 3 bases and the J end loses 1 base, and a stretch of 10 bases separates them.

cDNA was synthesized by template-switch 5'RACE using a primer with a 10-nucleotide random unique molecular identifier that tagged each TCR transcript. Over 160 million TCR-beta sequences, covering 15-18 subjects, were produced in each sequencing run. The RNeasy kit was used to extract total RNA. TCR-beta VDJ regions were amplified with primers for the TCR constant region and the 5'RACE anchor, using the KAPA Real-time Library Amplification kit. Sample indexes and Illumina adaptors were added in a first PCR, after which library yield was increased in a second PCR. After purification with Ampure beads, the TCR product of roughly 650 bp was size-selected on a 2% E-gel SizeSelection system. Library quality was checked on a Bioanalyzer, concentration was measured with Qubit, and libraries were quantified with the Kapa Library Quantification kit before pooling. An Illumina HiSeq 2500 sequenced the libraries paired-end 2 x 150 bp. To increase sequence diversity, roughly 25-31% phiX was spiked into each library pool. In the authors' own workflow: Quality-filtered reads were processed with the UMI-based MiGEC pipeline, which removed over 75% of raw TCR sequences during error correction. VDJ genes were aligned to IMGT germline references, and clonotypes were defined by unique CDR3 amino acid sequence plus V-J genes. VDJtools evaluated clonal expansion, Shannon diversity and CDR3 relatedness (CalcPairwiseDistances, ClusterSamples); CLCbio workbench built phylogenetic trees. A clone was classed as expanded if it had 8 or more unique UMIs, a cutoff based on coefficient-of-variation modelling across technical triplicates. The public reads were reanalyzed by TCRdb: fastp trimming at Q25, MiXCR alignment, in-frame beta chains only. Rows are combined by CDR3 protein, so each entry shows the most common genes and DNA. Here the V and J calls rest on TCRdb's processing, not on the authors' analysis. Recorded for this sample are approximately 84,000 distinct CDR3 sequences; approximately 4.3% of them occurred a single time. The ten largest make up around 5% of the sample.

Specimen: PBMCs. This sequence uses TRBV20-1 and TRBJ2-7; TRBD1 is a possible D gene, resting on 6 matching bases. The clonotype originates from a woman aged 55-70 years with multiple sclerosis. For the CDR3, the sequence is CSASQGGSYEQYF. In nucleotide form, the sequence is TGCAGTGCTAGTCAAGGGGGATCCTACGAGCAGTACTTC.